The 18 T cell receptor beta chains below all came from one sample that was sequenced in a study of cytomegalovirus exposure and HLA in healthy donors. With 60 Vbeta and 13 Jbeta primers, the PCR was carried out. Some clones are missing from TCRdb's copy, which holds only in-frame ones; the method was immunoSEQ multiplex PCR. The sample holds roughly 160,000 clones; about 80% are singletons and the top ten take 1%. Specimen: PBMCs. These receptors came from a woman aged 50 to 60 in good health and CMV-seropositive.

V usage is TRBV5-6 and J usage is TRBJ2-1; TRBD1 aligns across 7 bases. The germline V gene has CDR1 SGHDT and CDR2 YYEEEE. V shed 2 bases, J shed 7 bases, and the junction held 0 bases outside the gene matches. The CDR3 has 12 amino acids. The CDR3 loop reads CASSLQGNEQFF. For the CDR3, the DNA is TGTGCCAGCAGCTTACAGGGGAATGAGCAGTTCTTC.

A note on this clone: The sample has other DNA sequences that encode this CDR3 too. The chain joins TRBV7-2 to TRBJ2-5; 7 positions match TRBD1. The CDR3 has 13 residues. The germline V gene has CDR1 SGHTA and CDR2 FQGNSA. Trimming at V came to 5 bases and at J to 4 bases, leaving 4 bases not matched to a gene. This CDR3 is CASSRQGGETQYF. In DNA form, the CDR3 reads TGTGCCAGCAGCCGACAGGGTGGAGAGACCCAGTACTTC.

V and J are TRBV30 and TRBJ2-1, with D perhaps matching TRBD2 (6 bases). This CDR3 is 15 amino acids long. The V gene's germline CDR1 is GTSNPN and CDR2 SVGIG (reference sequence). The V end was cut by 3 bases, the J end by 8 bases, with 20 bases between. CDR3 in amino acids: CAWRNREKPVDEQFF. DNA of the CDR3: TGTGCCTGGAGGAACCGGGAGAAGCCGGTAGATGAGCAGTTCTTC.

The chain links TRBV11-2 to TRBJ1-6, with 12 bases aligning to TRBD1. Per the germline V gene, CDR1 is SGHAT and CDR2 is FQNNGV. The CDR3 length is 19 residues. V gave up 0 bases and J gave up 10 bases; unmatched junction bases: 13. The CDR3 nucleotides are TGTGCCAGCAGCTTAGATTCGGGACAGGGGGCCCGACTGGGGTCACCCCTCCACTTT. Protein: CASSLDSGQGARLGSPLHF.

The table lists this clone with a few counts. The rearrangement links TRBV11-2 to TRBJ2-4; 9 bases align to TRBD1. Trimming cost V 2 bases and J 3 bases; bases outside gene matches: 5. There are 16 residues in the CDR3. From germline, CDR1 is SGHAT and CDR2 FQNNGV. The CDR3 sequence is CASSLHGQGNKNIQYF. In nucleotides, the CDR3 is TGTGCCAGCAGCTTACACGGACAGGGGAACAAAAACATTCAGTACTTC.

The genes are TRBV19 and TRBJ2-7; no clear D. Germline values: CDR1 LNHDA, CDR2 SQIVND (reference sequence). Trimming stripped 6 bases from V and 2 bases from J, with 8 bases between. This CDR3 is 12 amino acids long. The CDR3 nucleotides are TGTGCCAGTAGCCAGGCAACCTACGAGCAGTACTTC. It is translated as CASSQATYEQYF.

The chain joins TRBV28 to TRBJ2-1; D unclear. CDR3 size: 13 residues. Germline V gene lookup returns CDR1 MDHEN and CDR2 SYDVKM. V was pared by 7 bases and J by 6 bases, with 13 bases between. The CDR3 nucleotides are TGTGCCAGCACGGAGAGACCTCCCAATGAGCAGTTCTTC. As protein: CASTERPPNEQFF.

DNA of the CDR3: TGCAGCGTCGAAATTAGCGGGAGGGGCTCCTACGAGCAGTACTTC. The encoded protein is CSVEISGRGSYEQYF. The chain employs TRBV29-1 and TRBJ2-7; 11 bases agree with TRBD2. The CDR3 has 15 residues. CDR1 SQVTM and CDR2 ANQGSEA come from the germline V gene. V was pared by 6 bases and J by 0 bases, with 7 bases of the junction left unmatched.

The gene calls are TRBV9 and TRBJ1-2; tentatively, D is TRBD1 (6 bases). CDR3 size: 13 residues. Germline assignment: CDR1 SGDLS and CDR2 YYNGEE. The V end was cut by 4 bases, the J end by 4 bases, with 11 bases between. The CDR3 DNA reads TGTGCCAGCAGCACTAGGGGGTCCTATGGCTACACCTTC. This encodes CASSTRGSYGYTF. The full variable domain, in which reference TRBV9 and TRBJ1-2 provide the parts outside the CDR3, is DSGVTQTPKHLITATGQRVTLRCSPRSGDLSVYWYQQSLDQGLQFLIQYYNGEERAKGNILERFSAQQFPDLHSELNLSSLELGDSALYFCASSTRGSYGYTFGSGTRLTVV.

The chain recombines TRBV5-6 with TRBJ1-3; 7 positions agree with TRBD1. Germline lookup yields CDR1 SGHDT and CDR2 YYEEEE. The V and J ends lost 0 bases and 1 base, in that order; junction bases with no gene match: 4. The CDR3 is 16 residues long. The CDR3 region has the DNA TGTGCCAGCAGCTTGGGGACAGGTAGATCTGGAAACACCATATATTTT. Protein: CASSLGTGRSGNTIYF.

The chain is built from TRBV28 and TRBJ2-7, with D possibly TRBD2 on 5 matching bases. The CDR3 has 12 residues. The V gene lost 4 bases and the J gene lost 4 bases, with 8 bases spanning the gap. Germline CDR1 MDHEN, CDR2 SYDVKM. The CDR3 reads CASSSDFYEQYF. The DNA for the CDR3 is TGTGCCAGCAGTTCGGACTTTTACGAGCAGTACTTC.

The V call is TRBV29-1, the J call TRBJ2-3; D perhaps matches TRBD2 (5 bases). This CDR3 is built from 12 residues. V was trimmed by 4 bases and J by 8 bases, leaving 13 bases between them. Germline values: CDR1 SQVTM, CDR2 ANQGSEA. In DNA form, the CDR3 reads TGCAGCGTTGGAGGAGGAGGAGGTACGCAGTATTTT. It specifies CSVGGGGGTQYF.

V gene TRBV19 combines with J gene TRBJ1-3; 8 bases are a match to TRBD1. Trimming took 5 bases from V and 6 from J; bases not matched to a gene: 15. Germline V lookup: CDR1 LNHDA, CDR2 SQIVND (reference sequence). This CDR3 has 17 residues. CDR3 sequence: CASSLLGTGVIENTIYF. Here the CDR3 DNA reads TGTGCCAGTAGTCTCCTCGGGACAGGAGTAATTGAAAACACCATATATTTT.

The chain joins TRBV29-1 to TRBJ1-5; no clear D gene. V was trimmed by 8 bases and J by 3 bases, leaving 23 bases between them. Germline V gene data show CDR1 as SQVTM and CDR2 as ANQGSEA. The length of the CDR3 is 16 residues. CDR3 in amino acids: CSSGKGGRLLNQPQHF. For the CDR3, the DNA is TGCAGCTCAGGCAAGGGAGGGCGCCTTCTCAATCAGCCCCAGCATTTT. Complete variable domain (other parts from reference TRBV29-1 and TRBJ1-5): SAVISQKPSRDICQRGTSLTIQCQVDSQVTMMFWYRQQPGQSLTLIATANQGSEATYESGFVIDKFPISRPNLTFSTLTVSNMSPEDSSIYLCSSGKGGRLLNQPQHFGDGTRLSIL.

The chain carries TRBV7-3 and TRBJ2-5, with 11 bases aligning to TRBD2. This CDR3 has 15 residues. V trimming: 2 bases; J trimming: 4 bases; junction bases outside the gene matches: 3. Germline V gives CDR1 SGHTA, CDR2 FQGTGA. CDR3 DNA: TGTGCCAGCAGCTTAGGGCTAGCGGGAGGAGAGACCCAGTACTTC. Its translation is CASSLGLAGGETQYF.

The rearrangement uses TRBV7-3 and TRBJ2-1; 9 bases match TRBD2. J was trimmed by 0 bases and V by 2 bases; bases with no gene match: 8. The CDR3 totals 18 residues. From germline, CDR1 is SGHTA and CDR2 FQGTGA. The CDR3 reads CASSLAGGTTSSYNEQFF. The CDR3 DNA reads as TGTGCCAGCAGCTTAGCGGGGGGGACCACAAGCTCCTACAATGAGCAGTTCTTC.

This clone was seen once. The chain couples TRBV25-1 to TRBJ2-7, with TRBD1 matching over 9 bases. The CDR3 spans 15 residues. The trim removed 3 bases at V and 1 base at J, leaving 4 bases unmatched. Germline V lookup: CDR1 MGHDK, CDR2 SYGVNS. The chain's CDR3 is CASSDKDRGSYEQYF. The CDR3 DNA follows: TGTGCCAGCAGTGACAAGGACAGGGGATCCTACGAGCAGTACTTC.

This clone was detected once. The rearrangement links TRBV28 to TRBJ1-2; a possible D gene is TRBD1 (5 bases). V gave up 6 bases and J gave up 8 bases, with 13 bases separating them. The length of the CDR3 is 12 residues. From germline, CDR1 is MDHEN and CDR2 SYDVKM. The chain's CDR3 is CASSLQTGGYTF. The CDR3 coding sequence is TGTGCCAGCAGCTTGCAAACAGGAGGCTACACCTTC.